This T cell receptor beta chain was observed in a study of T cell responses to AZD1222 COVID-19 vaccine. About the research overall: Whether given at about 4 or about 12 weeks, second doses were pooled. Notes on the study in general: Clonal diversity was possibly underestimated, and white British individuals and females predominated among donors. At baseline, just five to seven AZD1222 recipients tested seropositive. Within unmutated variant regions lay the reported targets of nearly half of spike-specific TCRs.

Comments on this clone: Its antigen is unidentified.

The CDR3 length is 15 residues. J lost 7 bases, V lost 4 bases, and 9 bases had no gene match. CDR1 and CDR2 from the germline V gene are SGHRS and YFSETQ. This table comes from immunoSEQ multiplex PCR, and its TCRdb copy is limited to in-frame clones, with some not included. The sample contains more than 95,000 clones, 82% of which appear only once. The genes are TRBV5-1 and TRBJ1-2; TRBD1 agrees at 11 bases. The material sequenced was peripheral blood, taken on day 0 of AZD1222 vaccination. This receptor was taken from an adult in good health. CDR3 region: CASSPEDRGRIGYTF. In nucleotides, the CDR3 is TGCGCCAGCAGCCCGGAGGACAGGGGGCGAATTGGCTACACCTTC. Complete variable domain (other parts from reference TRBV5-1 and TRBJ1-2): KAGVTQTPRYLIKTRGQQVTLSCSPISGHRSVSWYQQTPGQGLQFLFEYFSETQRNKGNFPGRFSGRQFSNSRSEMNVSTLELGDSALYLCASSPEDRGRIGYTFGSGTRLTVV.